The 5 T cell receptor beta chains given below trace back to one sample, sequenced in a study of circulating and synovial CD4+ cells in juvenile arthritis. Clones were read by immunoSEQ multiplex PCR, and TCRdb kept only the in-frame ones, dropping some. The sample contains fewer than 35,000 clones, 80% to 95% of which appear only once. Sequencing was done on a sample of CD4+ T cells from blood. These receptors came from a human donor with juvenile idiopathic arthritis.

This clone has a single count. This sequence joins TRBV29-1 and TRBJ2-1; D may be TRBD2 (5 bases). This CDR3 is 13 amino acids long. The V and J ends lost 7 bases and 6 bases respectively, with 16 bases between them. The germline CDR1 and CDR2 sequences are SQVTM and ANQGSEA. CDR3 in amino acids: CSGSGLLPNEQFF. CDR3 DNA sequence: TGCAGCGGCTCAGGACTTCTTCCCAATGAGCAGTTCTTC.

This chain joins TRBV2 and TRBJ2-2; TRBD1 agrees at 8 bases. The CDR3 has 14 residues. Unmatched junction bases numbered 8, after V lost 8 bases and J lost 6 bases. Germline V CDR1 and CDR2: SNHLY, FYNNEI. CDR3 residues: CASGGQGAPGELFF. The CDR3 nucleotides read TGTGCCAGCGGGGGGCAGGGGGCGCCCGGGGAGCTGTTTTTT.

The gene calls are TRBV9 and TRBJ1-2; D unresolved. Germline V gives CDR1 SGDLS, CDR2 YYNGEE. V was trimmed by 0 bases and J by 2 bases, leaving 11 bases between them. The CDR3 loop spans 15 amino acids. CDR3 loop: CASSVASTVNYGYTF. As DNA, the CDR3 is TGTGCCAGCAGCGTAGCGAGCACTGTCAACTATGGCTACACCTTC.

The chain links TRBV5-6 to TRBJ2-7; TRBD1 is a possible D gene (6 bases). The CDR3 is 13 residues long. The germline V and J ends were trimmed by 3 bases and 3 bases, with 10 bases remaining between them. Germline CDR1 SGHDT, CDR2 YYEEEE. The CDR3 loop reads CASSSDRYYEQYF. The CDR3 nucleotides read TGTGCCAGCAGCTCGGACAGATACTACGAGCAGTACTTC.

This sequence joins TRBV2 and TRBJ2-7; 9 positions match TRBD2. Unmatched junction bases numbered 5, after V lost 8 bases and J lost 3 bases. Germline CDR1 SNHLY, CDR2 FYNNEI. This CDR3 comprises 13 residues. The CDR3 protein is CASSISGSYEQYF. Written as DNA, the CDR3 is TGTGCCAGCTCAATTAGCGGGAGCTACGAGCAGTACTTC.